This T cell receptor (beta chain) stems from a study of cytomegalovirus exposure and HLA in healthy donors. The length of the CDR3 is 14 residues. Trimming cost V 5 bases and J 3 bases, with 14 bases left between them. Germline loops: CDR1 MNHEY, CDR2 SVGAGI. Study-wide results and caveats: TCR beta chains numbering some 150 were designated cytomegalovirus-associated. Cytomegalovirus status was reportedly diagnosed by the classifier with high specificity and sensitivity.

This clone appeared a few times. Its antigen is not known. PCR involved 60 Vbeta and 13 Jbeta primers. Assay: immunoSEQ multiplex PCR; the TCRdb copy retains only in-frame clones and omits some. This table holds about 62,000 clones, 65% to 80% found once. The TCR originated in a woman aged 30 to 39 in good health and CMV-seronegative. V is TRBV6-5 and J is TRBJ2-7, with TRBD2 as a possible D gene (6 bases). The sequenced sample was PBMCs. The CDR3 DNA sequence: TGTGCCAGCAGTCCGCGGGACTCCGTCTACGAGCAGTACGTC. As protein: CASSPRDSVYEQYV.